This T cell receptor (beta chain) appears in the sequencing data of a study of CD8 T cells in Susac syndrome. This CDR3 is 15 amino acids long. Trimming removed 6 bases from V and 1 base from J, with 12 bases in between. RNA was extracted with the RNeasy kit, and a quantity of about 0.45 to 1 ug was reverse transcribed using random hexamers. MiXCR, applied by TCRdb to the immunoSEQ multiplex PCR reads, yields one record per CDR3 protein. The sample shows some 100,000 distinct CDR3 sequences, 92% of them seen only once. TEMRA cells were enriched by FACS, and CD4+ and CD8+ T cells were negatively isolated.

This rearrangement joins TRBV12-3 or TRBV12-4 to TRBJ2-2; D may be TRBD2 (5 bases). Source material: CD4+ T cells from PBMCs. This clonotype was sampled from a human donor in good health. In DNA, the CDR3 is TGTGCCAGCAGCCAAACTGCGGGGAACACCGGGGAGCTGTTTTTT. Amino acid sequence: CASSQTAGNTGELFF.